These 4 T cell receptor beta chains were sequenced from one sample in a study of post-analysis software for immune sequencing data. These TCRs' antigens remain unknown. TCR beta cDNA libraries had unique molecular identifiers. TCRdb redid the calling of the PCR reads with MiXCR, one entry per CDR3 protein. The sample shows approximately 180,000 distinct CDR3 sequences, approximately 30% of them seen only once. Points from the study as a whole: Patients carried five TRBV segments more frequently than controls did, and TRBV5-6, TRBV5-1 and TRBV20-1 were among them.

The sequenced sample was blood. These receptors were taken from a girl aged 10-17 years with multiple sclerosis.

This clonotype was recorded many times. This chain joins TRBV6-2 or TRBV6-3 and TRBJ2-7, with D uncertain. The germline V gene encodes CDR1 MNHEY and CDR2 SVGEGT. The CDR3 is 11 amino acids. V gave up 2 bases and J gave up 3 bases, with 2 bases separating them. The CDR3 nucleotides are TGTGCCAGCAGTTACCTCTACGAGCAGTACTTC. Translating it yields CASSYLYEQYF.

This clonotype was detected ten times or more. The chain carries TRBV20-1 and TRBJ2-1; a weak D match, TRBD2 (6 bases). There are 11 residues in the CDR3. Trimming shortened V by 6 bases and J by 9 bases, and 12 bases separated the two germline ends. Germline values: CDR1 DFQATT, CDR2 SNEGSKA (reference sequence). CDR3 coding DNA: TGCAGTGCATCCTTAGCGGCTGAGCAGTTCTTC. Translation gives CSASLAAEQFF.

This clonotype was seen repeatedly, ten times or more. This rearrangement joins TRBV5-1 to TRBJ2-3; 8 bases fit TRBD2. Germline loops: CDR1 SGHRS, CDR2 YFSETQ. CDR3 length: 15 amino acids. V shed 0 bases, J shed 4 bases, and the junction held 4 bases outside the gene matches. The CDR3 region is CASSLATSVSDTQYF. DNA for the CDR3: TGCGCCAGCAGCTTGGCGACTAGCGTTTCAGATACGCAGTATTTT.

This chain uses TRBV3-1 with TRBJ2-1; D is undetermined. This CDR3 has 15 residues. V was trimmed by 4 bases and J by 5 bases, leaving 15 bases between them. Germline V gene sequence: CDR1 LGHDT, CDR2 YNNKEL (reference sequence). The CDR3 sequence is CASSLQPRSDNEQFF. DNA of the CDR3: TGTGCCAGCAGCCTGCAACCGAGATCTGACAATGAGCAGTTCTTC.